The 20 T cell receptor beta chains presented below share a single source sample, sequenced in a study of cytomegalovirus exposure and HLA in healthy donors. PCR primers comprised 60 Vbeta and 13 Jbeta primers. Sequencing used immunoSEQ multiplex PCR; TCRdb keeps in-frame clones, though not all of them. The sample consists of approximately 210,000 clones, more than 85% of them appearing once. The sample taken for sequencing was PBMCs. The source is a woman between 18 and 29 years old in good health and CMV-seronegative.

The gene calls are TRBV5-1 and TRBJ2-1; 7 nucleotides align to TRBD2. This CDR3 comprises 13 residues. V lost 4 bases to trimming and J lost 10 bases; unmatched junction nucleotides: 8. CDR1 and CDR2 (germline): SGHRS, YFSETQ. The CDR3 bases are TGCGCCAGCAGCCCAAGCGGGATTGGGGAGCAGTTCTTC. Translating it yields CASSPSGIGEQFF.

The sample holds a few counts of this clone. CDR3 coding DNA: TGTGCCAGCTCACGAAGGACAGGGGCTGAAGCTTTCTTT. Translated: CASSRRTGAEAFF. The V call is TRBV18, the J call TRBJ1-1; 9 nucleotides line up with TRBD1. The CDR3 is made up of 13 amino acids. V was clipped by 4 bases and J by 6 bases; unmatched bases: 3. Germline V lookup: CDR1 KGHSH, CDR2 LQKENI.

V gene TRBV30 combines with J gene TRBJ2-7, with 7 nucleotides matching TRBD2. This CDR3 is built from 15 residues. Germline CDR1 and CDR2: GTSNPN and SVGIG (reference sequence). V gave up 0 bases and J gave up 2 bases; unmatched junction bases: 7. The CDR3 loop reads CAWSVPGGRTYEQYF. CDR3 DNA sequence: TGTGCCTGGAGTGTACCCGGCGGGAGAACCTACGAGCAGTACTTC.

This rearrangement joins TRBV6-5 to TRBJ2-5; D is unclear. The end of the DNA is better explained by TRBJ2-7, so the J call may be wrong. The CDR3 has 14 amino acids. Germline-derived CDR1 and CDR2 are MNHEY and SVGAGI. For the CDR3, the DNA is TGTGCCAGCAGTTCTACCGGTTCCTCCTACGAGCAGTACTTC. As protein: CASSSTGSSYEQYF.

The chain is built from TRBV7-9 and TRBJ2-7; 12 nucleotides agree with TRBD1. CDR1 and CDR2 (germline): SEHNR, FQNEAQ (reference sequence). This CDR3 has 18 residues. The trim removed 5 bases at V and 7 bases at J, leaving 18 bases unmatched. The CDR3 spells CASSTYQLGTGGAREQYF. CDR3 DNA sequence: TGTGCCAGCAGCACATACCAGTTGGGGACAGGGGGCGCGCGAGAGCAGTACTTC.

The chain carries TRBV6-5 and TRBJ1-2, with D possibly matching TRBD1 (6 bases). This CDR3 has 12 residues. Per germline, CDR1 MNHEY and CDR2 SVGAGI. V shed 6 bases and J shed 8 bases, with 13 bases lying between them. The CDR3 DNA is TGTGCCAGCAGCGACGCAGGGGACGGCTACACCTTC. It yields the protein CASSDAGDGYTF.

The CDR3 bases are TGTGCCAGCAGCCGGGAGGGGTCCCTAGCGGTTCGCTACGAGCAGTACTTC. It codes for CASSREGSLAVRYEQYF. This chain uses TRBV4-2 with TRBJ2-7, with TRBD2 matching over 7 bases. The CDR3 length is 17 residues. The V gene end was trimmed by 4 bases and the J gene end by 3 bases; junction bases not matched to a gene: 15. CDR1 is LGHNA, CDR2 YNFKEQ, per germline.

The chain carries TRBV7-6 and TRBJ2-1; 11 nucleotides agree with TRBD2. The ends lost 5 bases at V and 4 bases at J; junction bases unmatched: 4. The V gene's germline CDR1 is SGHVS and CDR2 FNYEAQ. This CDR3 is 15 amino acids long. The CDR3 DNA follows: TGTGCCAGCAGCACCGGGACTAGCGGATACAATGAGCAGTTCTTC. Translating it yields CASSTGTSGYNEQFF.

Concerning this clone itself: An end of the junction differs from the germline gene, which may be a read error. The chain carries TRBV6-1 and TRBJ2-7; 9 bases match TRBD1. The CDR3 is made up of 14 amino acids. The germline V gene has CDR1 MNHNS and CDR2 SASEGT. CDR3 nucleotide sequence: TGTGCCAGCAGTGAGGACAGGGGCAGCTCCGAGCATTACTTC. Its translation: CASSEDRGSSEHYF.

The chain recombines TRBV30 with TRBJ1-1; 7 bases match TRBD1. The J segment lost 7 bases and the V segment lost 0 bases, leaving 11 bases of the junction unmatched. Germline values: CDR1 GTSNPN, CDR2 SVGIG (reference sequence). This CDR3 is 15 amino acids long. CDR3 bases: TGTGCCTGGAGTGTGCGTAGGGGGCTTGTCGTTGAAGCTTTCTTT. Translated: CAWSVRRGLVVEAFF.

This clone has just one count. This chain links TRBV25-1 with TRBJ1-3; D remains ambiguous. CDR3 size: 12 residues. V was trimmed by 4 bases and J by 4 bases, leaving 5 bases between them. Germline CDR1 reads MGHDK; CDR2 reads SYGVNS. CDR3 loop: CASSGAGNTIYF. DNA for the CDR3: TGTGCCAGCAGTGGAGCGGGAAACACCATATATTTT.

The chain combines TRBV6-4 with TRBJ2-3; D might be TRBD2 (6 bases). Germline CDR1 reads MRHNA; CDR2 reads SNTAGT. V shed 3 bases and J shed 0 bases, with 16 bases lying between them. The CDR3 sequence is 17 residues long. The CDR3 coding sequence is TGTGCCAGCAGTGAATGCGGTGGGGCGGGGAGCACAGATACGCAGTATTTT. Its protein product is CASSECGGAGSTDTQYF.

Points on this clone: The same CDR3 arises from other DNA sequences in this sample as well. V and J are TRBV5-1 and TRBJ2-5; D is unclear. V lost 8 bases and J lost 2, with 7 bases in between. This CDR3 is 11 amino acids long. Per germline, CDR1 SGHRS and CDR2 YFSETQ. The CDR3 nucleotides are TGCGCCAGTTCGAGGCAAGAGACCCAGTACTTC. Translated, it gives CASSRQETQYF. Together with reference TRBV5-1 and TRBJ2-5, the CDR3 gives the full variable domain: KAGVTQTPRYLIKTRGQQVTLSCSPISGHRSVSWYQQTPGQGLQFLFEYFSETQRNKGNFPGRFSGRQFSNSRSEMNVSTLELGDSALYLCASSRQETQYFGPGTRLLVL.

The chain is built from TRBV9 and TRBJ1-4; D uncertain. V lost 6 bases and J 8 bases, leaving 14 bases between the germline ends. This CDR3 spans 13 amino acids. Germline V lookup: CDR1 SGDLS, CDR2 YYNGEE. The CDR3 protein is CASTISPGEKLFF. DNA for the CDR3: TGTGCCAGCACGATCTCTCCCGGGGAAAAACTGTTTTTT.

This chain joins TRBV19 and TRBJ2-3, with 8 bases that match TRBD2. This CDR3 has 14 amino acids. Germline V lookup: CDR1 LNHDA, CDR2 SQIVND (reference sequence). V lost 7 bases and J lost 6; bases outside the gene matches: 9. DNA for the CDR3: TGTGCCAGTAAGGGTCGGGAGGGCCTGGATACGCAGTATTTT. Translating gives CASKGREGLDTQYF.

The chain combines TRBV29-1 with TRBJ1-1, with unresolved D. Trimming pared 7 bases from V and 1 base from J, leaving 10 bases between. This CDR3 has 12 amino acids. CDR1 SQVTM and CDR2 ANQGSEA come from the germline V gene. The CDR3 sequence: CSGSTANTEAFF. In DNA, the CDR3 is TGCAGCGGATCCACAGCGAACACTGAAGCTTTCTTT.

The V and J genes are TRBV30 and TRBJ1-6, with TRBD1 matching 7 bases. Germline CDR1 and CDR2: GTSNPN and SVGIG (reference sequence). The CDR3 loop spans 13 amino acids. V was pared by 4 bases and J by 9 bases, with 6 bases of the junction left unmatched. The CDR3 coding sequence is TGTGCCTGGAACAGGGGATGGGGTTCACCCCTCCACTTT. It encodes CAWNRGWGSPLHF.

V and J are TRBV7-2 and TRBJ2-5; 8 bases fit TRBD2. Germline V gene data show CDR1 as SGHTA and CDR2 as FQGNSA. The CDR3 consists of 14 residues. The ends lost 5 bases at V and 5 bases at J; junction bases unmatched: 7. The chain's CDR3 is CASSRRGGRETQYF. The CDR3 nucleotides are TGTGCCAGCAGCCGCCGGGGGGGGCGGGAGACCCAGTACTTC.

The CDR3 sequence: CASSSLTAYYEQYF. Here the CDR3 DNA reads TGTGCCAGCAGTTCACTCACCGCATACTACGAGCAGTACTTC. This chain joins TRBV27 and TRBJ2-7; D gene unclear. Germline V gene data show CDR1 as MNHEY and CDR2 as SMNVEV (reference sequence). This CDR3 region has 14 residues. With 4 bases removed from V and 3 bases from J, the gap between germline ends came to 13 bases.

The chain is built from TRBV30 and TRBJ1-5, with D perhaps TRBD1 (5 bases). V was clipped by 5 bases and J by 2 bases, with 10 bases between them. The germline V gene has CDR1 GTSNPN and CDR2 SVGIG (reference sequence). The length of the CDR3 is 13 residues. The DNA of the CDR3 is TGTGCCTGGGCAGGAGGGGGCAATCAGCCCCAGCATTTT. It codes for CAWAGGGNQPQHF.